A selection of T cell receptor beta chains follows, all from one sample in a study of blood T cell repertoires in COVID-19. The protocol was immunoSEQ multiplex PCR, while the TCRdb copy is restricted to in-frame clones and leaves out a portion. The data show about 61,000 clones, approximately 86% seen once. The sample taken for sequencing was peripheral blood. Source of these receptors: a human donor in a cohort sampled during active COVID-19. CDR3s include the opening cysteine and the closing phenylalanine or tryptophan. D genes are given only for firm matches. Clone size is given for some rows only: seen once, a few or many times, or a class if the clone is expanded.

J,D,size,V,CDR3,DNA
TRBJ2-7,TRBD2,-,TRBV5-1,CASSSGSSYEQYF,TGCGCCAGCTCTAGCGGGAGCAGCTACGAGCAGTACTTC
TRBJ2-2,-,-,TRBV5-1,CASSLVGISGELFF,TGCGCCAGCAGCTTGGTCGGGATATCCGGGGAGCTGTTTTTT
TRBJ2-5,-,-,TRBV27,CASSFPLEETQYF,TGTGCCAGCAGTTTCCCCTTAGAGGAGACCCAGTACTTC
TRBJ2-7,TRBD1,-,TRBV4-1,CASSHGTGVSYEQYF,TGCGCCAGCAGCCACGGGACAGGGGTATCCTACGAGCAGTACTTC
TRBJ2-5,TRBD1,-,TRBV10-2,CASHGQGVRETQYF,TGCGCCAGCCACGGACAGGGAGTCAGAGAGACCCAGTACTTC
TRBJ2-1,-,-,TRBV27,CASSLFGMREQFF,TGTGCCAGCAGTTTATTCGGGATGCGTGAGCAGTTCTTC
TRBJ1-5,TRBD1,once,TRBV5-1,CASSRDRGNQPQHF,TGCGCCAGCAGCCGGGACAGGGGCAATCAGCCCCAGCATTTT
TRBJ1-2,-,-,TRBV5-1,CASSAQQGGGYGYTF,TGCGCCAGCAGCGCACAACAGGGAGGGGGCTATGGCTACACCTTC
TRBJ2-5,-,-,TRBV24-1,CATSEGDRETQYF,TGTGCCACCAGTGAAGGGGATAGAGAGACCCAGTACTTC
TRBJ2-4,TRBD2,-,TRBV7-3,CASSPGLAGRNIQYF,TGTGCCAGCAGCCCAGGGCTAGCGGGTCGAAACATTCAGTACTTC
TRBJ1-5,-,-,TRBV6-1,CASSEAPTLSNQPQHF,TGTGCCAGCAGTGAAGCGCCGACACTTAGCAATCAGCCCCAGCATTTT
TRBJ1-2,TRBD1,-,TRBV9,CASSSRDRSLYGYTF,TGTGCCAGCAGCTCCCGGGACAGGTCCTTGTATGGCTACACCTTC
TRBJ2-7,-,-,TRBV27,CASGGRGSEQYF,TGTGCCAGCGGGGGGCGGGGGAGCGAGCAGTACTTC
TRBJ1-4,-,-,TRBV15,CATRGFTNEKLFF,TGTGCCACCCGGGGGTTCACTAATGAAAAACTGTTTTTT
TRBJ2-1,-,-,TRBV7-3,CASSLGLTTYNEQFF,TGTGCCAGCAGCCTTGGACTTACTACCTACAATGAGCAGTTCTTC
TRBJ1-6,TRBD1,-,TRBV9,CASSSGQGSSYNSPLHF,TGTGCCAGCAGCTCGGGACAGGGGAGCTCCTATAATTCACCCCTCCACTTT
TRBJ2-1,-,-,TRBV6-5,CASSATTGGYGEQFF,TGTGCCAGCAGCGCCACGACAGGCGGGTACGGTGAGCAGTTCTTC
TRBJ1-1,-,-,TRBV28,CASGQGPTEAFF,TGTGCCAGCGGCCAGGGGCCTACTGAAGCTTTCTTT
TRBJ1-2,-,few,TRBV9,CASSSRGGYTF,TGTGCCAGCAGCTCCCGGGGGGGCTACACCTTC
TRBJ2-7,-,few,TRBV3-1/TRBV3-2,CASSQTGLGKYF,TGTGCCAGCAGCCAAACGGGACTGGGAAAGTACTTC
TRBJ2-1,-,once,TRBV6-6,CASSFNNEQFF,TGTGCCAGCAGTTTTAACAATGAGCAGTTCTTC
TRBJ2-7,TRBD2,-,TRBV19,CASSIAHEDSGRRRSYEQYF,TGTGCCAGTAGTATAGCCCATGAAGATAGCGGGAGAAGGAGGTCCTACGAGCAGTACTTC
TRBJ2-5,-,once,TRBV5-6,CASSLAVQETQYF,TGTGCCAGCAGCTTGGCCGTCCAAGAGACCCAGTACTTC
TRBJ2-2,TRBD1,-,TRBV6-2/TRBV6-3,CASSYWWGQAGGHQSGELFF,TGTGCCAGCAGTTACTGGTGGGGACAGGCTGGAGGGCACCAATCCGGGGAGCTGTTTTTT
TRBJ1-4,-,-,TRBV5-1,CASSISGNGEKLFF,TGCGCCAGCAGCATATCGGGGAATGGTGAAAAACTGTTTTTT
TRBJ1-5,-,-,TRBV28,CASRGGGTGQPQHF,TGTGCCAGCAGAGGGGGGGGAACGGGCCAGCCCCAGCATTTT
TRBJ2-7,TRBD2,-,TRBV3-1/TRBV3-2,CASSPLGLAGFYEQYF,TGTGCCAGCAGCCCCCTAGGGCTAGCGGGATTCTACGAGCAGTACTTC
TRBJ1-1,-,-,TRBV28,CASRETVYEAFF,TGTGCCAGCAGGGAGACAGTTTATGAAGCTTTCTTT
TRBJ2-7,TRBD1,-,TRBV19,CASSIGQGLIYEQYF,TGTGCCAGTAGTATAGGACAGGGCTTAATCTACGAGCAGTACTTC
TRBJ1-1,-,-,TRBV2,CASSGDRRPMNTEAFF,TGTGCCAGCAGCGGAGACAGGCGACCCATGAACACTGAAGCTTTCTTT